Listed below are T cell receptor beta chains from one sample, sequenced in a study of T cells after yellow fever vaccination. TCRdb redid the calling of the 5' RACE reads with MiXCR, one entry per CDR3 protein. The table has 620,000 or so distinct CDR3 sequences, approximately 13% seen once. The material sequenced was PBMCs, taken on the day of the yellow fever booster vaccination. Receptors were obtained from a man aged 30 to 45 who received the YFV17D yellow fever vaccine. The CDR3 runs from the conserved cysteine through the conserved F or W. A D gene is named only where the DNA matches it firmly. Clone size is stated in some rows and not others, as once, few, many or a class when expanded.

D gene	J gene	V gene	clone size	CDR3 protein	CDR3 DNA
-	TRBJ2-7	TRBV6-1	few	CASSTSPGTHEQYF	TGTGCCAGCAGTACCTCCCCAGGGACCCACGAGCAGTACTTC
-	TRBJ1-2	TRBV7-2	-	CASSPDGRSGYTF	TGTGCCAGCAGCCCTGACGGGAGATCCGGCTACACCTTC
TRBD1	TRBJ2-2	TRBV10-3	many	CAISGPLTGSNTGELFF	TGTGCCATCAGTGGTCCCTTGACAGGGTCGAACACCGGGGAGCTGTTTTTT
-	TRBJ2-1	TRBV4-3	-	CASSQEVPLSSYNEQFF	TGCGCCAGCAGCCAAGAAGTCCCTCTGAGCTCCTACAATGAGCAGTTCTTC
TRBD2	TRBJ2-1	TRBV12-3/TRBV12-4	few	CASSGGGLAEKIYEQFF	TGTGCCAGCAGTGGGGGGGGACTAGCGGAGAAGATCTATGAGCAGTTCTTC
-	TRBJ1-6	TRBV5-1	few	CASSFTAVGDRRLGSPLHF	TGCGCCAGCAGCTTTACTGCGGTAGGGGATCGCCGGCTTGGATCACCCCTCCACTTT
TRBD1	TRBJ1-6	TRBV5-1	-	CASSFSQGANSPLHF	TGCGCCAGCAGCTTCAGCCAGGGGGCCAATTCACCCCTCCACTTT
-	TRBJ2-1	TRBV6-2/TRBV6-3	-	CASSYGQINEQFF	TGTGCCAGCAGTTACGGGCAGATTAATGAGCAGTTCTTC
-	TRBJ1-2	TRBV3-1	few	CASSEGGGPGYTF	TGTGCCAGCAGCGAAGGGGGGGGTCCTGGCTACACCTTC
TRBD1	TRBJ2-7	TRBV7-9	-	CASSSPGQSYEQYF	TGTGCCAGCAGCTCCCCGGGACAGTCCTACGAGCAGTACTTC
TRBD2	TRBJ2-3	TRBV20-1	-	CSARDGGLAATDTQYF	TGCAGTGCTAGAGATGGGGGACTAGCGGCTACAGATACGCAGTATTTT
TRBD2	TRBJ2-2	TRBV4-3	-	CASSPGTSGLGTGELFF	TGCGCCAGCAGCCCTGGCACTAGCGGCCTAGGCACCGGGGAGCTGTTTTTT
-	TRBJ2-6	TRBV7-9	-	CASSIEGGAGANVLTF	TGTGCCAGCAGCATAGAGGGAGGAGCTGGGGCCAACGTCCTGACTTTC
TRBD2	TRBJ2-2	TRBV5-1	few	CASSLEMGGTGELFF	TGCGCCAGCAGCTTGGAGATGGGGGGGACCGGGGAGCTGTTTTTT
-	TRBJ2-1	TRBV20-1	-	CSAETPYYGFF	TGCAGTGCCGAGACACCGTACTACGGGTTCTTC
-	TRBJ2-7	TRBV20-1	-	CSVPSGYNYEQYF	TGCAGTGTCCCGAGCGGTTACAACTACGAGCAGTACTTC
-	TRBJ2-3	TRBV6-1	-	CASSERAASTDTQYF	TGTGCCAGCAGTGAAAGGGCAGCTAGCACAGATACGCAGTATTTT
-	TRBJ1-2	TRBV5-1	-	CASSLVVGSDYTF	TGCGCCAGCAGCTTGGTGGTAGGATCTGACTACACCTTC
-	TRBJ1-6	TRBV27	-	CASREGTVLSPLHF	TGTGCCAGCAGGGAGGGGACGGTCCTTTCCCCCCTCCACTTT
-	TRBJ2-7	TRBV6-2/TRBV6-3	-	CASSYSWDTSSYEQYF	TGTGCCAGCAGTTACTCGTGGGACACCAGCTCCTACGAGCAGTACTTC
-	TRBJ2-7	TRBV20-1	-	CSARDLDGWKQYF	TGCAGTGCTAGAGATCTCGATGGATGGAAGCAGTACTTC
TRBD2	TRBJ2-7	TRBV12-3/TRBV12-4	few	CASSAPGFLREGSYEQYF	TGTGCCAGCAGTGCACCGGGCTTTCTGCGGGAGGGCTCCTACGAGCAGTACTTC
-	TRBJ2-7	TRBV7-3	few	CASSLGDLREQYF	TGTGCCAGCAGCTTAGGGGACCTCCGCGAGCAGTACTTC
-	TRBJ1-1	TRBV4-1	-	CASSQDSGGGGTEAFF	TGCGCCAGCAGCCAAGATAGCGGTGGAGGAGGCACTGAAGCTTTCTTT
-	TRBJ2-1	TRBV20-1	-	CSFDVGASYNEQFF	TGCAGTTTTGATGTGGGTGCATCCTACAATGAGCAGTTCTTC
TRBD2	TRBJ2-5	TRBV3-1	-	CASSPQRGLAQETQYF	TGTGCCAGCAGCCCCCAACGGGGACTAGCCCAAGAGACCCAGTACTTC
-	TRBJ2-7	TRBV7-2	few	CASSLGREGLEQYF	TGTGCCAGCAGCTTAGGGCGGGAAGGACTCGAGCAGTACTTC